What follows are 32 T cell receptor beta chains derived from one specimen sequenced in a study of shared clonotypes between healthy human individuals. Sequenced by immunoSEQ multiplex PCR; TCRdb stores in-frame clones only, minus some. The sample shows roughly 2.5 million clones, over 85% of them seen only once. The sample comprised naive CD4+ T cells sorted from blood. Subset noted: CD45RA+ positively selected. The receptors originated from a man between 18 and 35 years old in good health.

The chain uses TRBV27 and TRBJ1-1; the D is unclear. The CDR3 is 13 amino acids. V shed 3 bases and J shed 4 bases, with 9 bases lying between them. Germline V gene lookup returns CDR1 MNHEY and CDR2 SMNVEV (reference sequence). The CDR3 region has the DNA TGTGCCAGCAGTTTGGAGGGTCCCACTGAAGCTTTCTTT. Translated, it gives CASSLEGPTEAFF.

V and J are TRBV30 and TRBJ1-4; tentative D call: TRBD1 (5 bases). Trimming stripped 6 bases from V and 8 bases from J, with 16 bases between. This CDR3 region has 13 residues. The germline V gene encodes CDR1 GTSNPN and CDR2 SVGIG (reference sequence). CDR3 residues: CACPWGRSEKLFF. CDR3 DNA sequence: TGTGCCTGCCCTTGGGGACGGTCGGAAAAACTGTTTTTT.

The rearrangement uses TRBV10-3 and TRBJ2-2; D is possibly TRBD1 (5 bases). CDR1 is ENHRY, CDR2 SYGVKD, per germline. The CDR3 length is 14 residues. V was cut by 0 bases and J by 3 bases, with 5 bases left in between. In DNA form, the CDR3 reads TGTGCCATCAGTGAGTCGGGGCACACCGGGGAGCTGTTTTTT. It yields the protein CAISESGHTGELFF.

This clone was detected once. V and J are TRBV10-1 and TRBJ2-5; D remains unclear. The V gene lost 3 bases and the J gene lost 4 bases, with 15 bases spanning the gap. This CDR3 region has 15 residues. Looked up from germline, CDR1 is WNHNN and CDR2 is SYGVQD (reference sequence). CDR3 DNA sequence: TGCGCCAGCAGTGAAGTCCGGTCAGATGGAGAGACCCAGTACTTC. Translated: CASSEVRSDGETQYF.

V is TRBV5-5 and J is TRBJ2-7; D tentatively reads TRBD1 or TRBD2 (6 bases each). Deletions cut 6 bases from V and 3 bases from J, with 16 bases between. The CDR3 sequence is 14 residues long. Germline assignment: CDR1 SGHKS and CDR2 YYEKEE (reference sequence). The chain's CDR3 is CASTRGGGGYEQYF. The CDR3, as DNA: TGTGCCAGCACCCGAGGGGGAGGAGGCTACGAGCAGTACTTC.

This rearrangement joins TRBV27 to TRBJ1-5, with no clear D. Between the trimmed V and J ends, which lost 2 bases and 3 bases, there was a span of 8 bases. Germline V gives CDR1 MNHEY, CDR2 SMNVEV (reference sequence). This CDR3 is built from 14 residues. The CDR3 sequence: CASSLQGHNQPQHF. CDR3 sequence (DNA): TGTGCCAGCAGTTTACAAGGGCACAATCAGCCCCAGCATTTT.

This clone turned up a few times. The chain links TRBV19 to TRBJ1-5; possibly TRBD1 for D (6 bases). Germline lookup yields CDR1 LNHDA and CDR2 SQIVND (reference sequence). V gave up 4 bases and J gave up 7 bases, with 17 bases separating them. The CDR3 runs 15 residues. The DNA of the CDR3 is TGTGCCAGTAGTACGCTACCCAGGGGTGTACAGCCCCAGCATTTT. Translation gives CASSTLPRGVQPQHF.

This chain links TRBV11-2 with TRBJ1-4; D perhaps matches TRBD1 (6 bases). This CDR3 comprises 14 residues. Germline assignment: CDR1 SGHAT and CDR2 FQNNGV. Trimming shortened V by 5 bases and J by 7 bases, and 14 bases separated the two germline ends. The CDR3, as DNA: TGTGCCAGCAGCCCAGGCATACAGGGTGAAAAACTGTTTTTT. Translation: CASSPGIQGEKLFF. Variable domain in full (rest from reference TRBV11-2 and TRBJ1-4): EAGVAQSPRYKIIEKRQSVAFWCNPISGHATLYWYQQILGQGPKLLIQFQNNGVVDDSQLPKDRFSAERLKGVDSTLKIQPAKLEDSAVYLCASSPGIQGEKLFFGSGTQLSVL.

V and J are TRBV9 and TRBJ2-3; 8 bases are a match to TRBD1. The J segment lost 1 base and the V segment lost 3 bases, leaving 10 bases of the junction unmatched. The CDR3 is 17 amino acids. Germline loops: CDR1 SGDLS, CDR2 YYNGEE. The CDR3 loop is CASSAQGAVFGTDTQYF. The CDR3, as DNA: TGTGCCAGCAGCGCGCAGGGGGCGGTATTCGGCACAGATACGCAGTATTTT.

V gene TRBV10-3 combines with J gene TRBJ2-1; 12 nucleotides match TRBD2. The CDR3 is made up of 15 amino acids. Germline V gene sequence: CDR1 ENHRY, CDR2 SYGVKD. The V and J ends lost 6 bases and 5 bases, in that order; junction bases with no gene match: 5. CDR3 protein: CAISRLAGVNNEQFF. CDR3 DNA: TGTGCCATCAGCCGACTAGCGGGAGTTAACAATGAGCAGTTCTTC.

As DNA, the CDR3 is TGTGCCTGGAGTAGGGCTAGCGGGATGGGAGATACGCAGTATTTT. This encodes CAWSRASGMGDTQYF. The chain has TRBV30 and TRBJ2-3; 9 bases line up with TRBD2. The CDR3 totals 15 residues. J gave up 5 bases and V 2 bases, and 8 bases lay outside the gene matches. Germline V gives CDR1 GTSNPN, CDR2 SVGIG (reference sequence).

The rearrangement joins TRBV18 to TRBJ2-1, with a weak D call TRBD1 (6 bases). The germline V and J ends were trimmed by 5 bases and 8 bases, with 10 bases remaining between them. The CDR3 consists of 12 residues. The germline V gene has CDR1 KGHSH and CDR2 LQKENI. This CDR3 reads CASSTRGDEQFF. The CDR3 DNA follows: TGTGCCAGCTCAACCAGGGGAGATGAGCAGTTCTTC.

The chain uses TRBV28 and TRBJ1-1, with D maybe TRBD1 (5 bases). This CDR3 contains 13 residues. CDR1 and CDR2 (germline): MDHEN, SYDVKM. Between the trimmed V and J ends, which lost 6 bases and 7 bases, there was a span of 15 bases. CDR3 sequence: CASSLGGGSEAFF. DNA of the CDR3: TGTGCCAGCAGCCTCGGGGGGGGGAGTGAAGCTTTCTTT.

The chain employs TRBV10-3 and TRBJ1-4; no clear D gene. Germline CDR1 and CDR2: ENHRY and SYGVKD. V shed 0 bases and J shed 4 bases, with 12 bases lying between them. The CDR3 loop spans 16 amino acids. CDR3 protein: CAISESGRTVNEKLFF. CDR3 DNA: TGTGCCATCAGTGAGTCTGGAAGGACGGTTAATGAAAAACTGTTTTTT.

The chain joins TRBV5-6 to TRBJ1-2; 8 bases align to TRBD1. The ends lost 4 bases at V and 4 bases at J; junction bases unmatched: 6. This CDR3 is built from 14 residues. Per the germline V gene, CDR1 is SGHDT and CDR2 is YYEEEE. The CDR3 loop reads CASSRIQGAYGYTF. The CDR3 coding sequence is TGTGCCAGCAGCAGAATTCAGGGGGCCTATGGCTACACCTTC.

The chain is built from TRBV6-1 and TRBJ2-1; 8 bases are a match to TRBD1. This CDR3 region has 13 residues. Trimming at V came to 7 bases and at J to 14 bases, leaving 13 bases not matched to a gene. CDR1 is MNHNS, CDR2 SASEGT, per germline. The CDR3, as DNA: TGTGCCAGCACCAACGGACAGGGCGCCCCGGAGTTCTTC. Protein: CASTNGQGAPEFF.

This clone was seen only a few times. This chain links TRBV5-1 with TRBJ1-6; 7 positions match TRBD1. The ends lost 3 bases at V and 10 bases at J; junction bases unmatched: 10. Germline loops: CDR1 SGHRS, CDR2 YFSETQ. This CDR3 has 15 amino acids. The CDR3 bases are TGCGCCAGCAGCTCGACTGACAGGGAAAGCTCACCCCTCCACTTT. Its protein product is CASSSTDRESSPLHF.

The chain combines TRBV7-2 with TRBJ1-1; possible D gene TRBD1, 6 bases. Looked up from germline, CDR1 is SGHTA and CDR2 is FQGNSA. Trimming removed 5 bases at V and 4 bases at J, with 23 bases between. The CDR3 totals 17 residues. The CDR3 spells CASSARHGAGGGTEAFF. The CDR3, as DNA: TGTGCCAGCAGCGCCCGCCACGGAGCGGGAGGGGGCACTGAAGCTTTCTTT.

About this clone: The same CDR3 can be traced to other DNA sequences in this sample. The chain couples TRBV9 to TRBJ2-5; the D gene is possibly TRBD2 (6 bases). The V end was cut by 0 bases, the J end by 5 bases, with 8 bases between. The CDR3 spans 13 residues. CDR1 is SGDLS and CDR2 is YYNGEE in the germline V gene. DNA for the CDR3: TGTGCCAGCAGCGTAGGGGGGGTGGAGACCCAGTACTTC. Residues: CASSVGGVETQYF.

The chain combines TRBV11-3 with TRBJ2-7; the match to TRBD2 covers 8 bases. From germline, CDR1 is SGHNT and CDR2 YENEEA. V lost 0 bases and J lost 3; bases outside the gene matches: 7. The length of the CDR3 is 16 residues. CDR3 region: CASSLEPGLGHYEQYF. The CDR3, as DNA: TGTGCCAGCAGCTTAGAGCCGGGACTAGGGCACTACGAGCAGTACTTC.

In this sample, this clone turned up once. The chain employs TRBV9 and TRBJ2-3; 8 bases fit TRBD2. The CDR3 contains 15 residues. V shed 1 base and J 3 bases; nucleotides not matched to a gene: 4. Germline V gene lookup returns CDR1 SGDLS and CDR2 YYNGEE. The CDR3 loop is CASSVMGLGTDTQYF. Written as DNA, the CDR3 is TGTGCCAGCAGCGTAATGGGACTAGGGACAGATACGCAGTATTTT.

This CDR3 reads CASSRTGGLYEQYF. CDR3 DNA sequence: TGTGCCAGCTCACGGACAGGGGGCCTCTACGAGCAGTACTTC. The genes are TRBV18 and TRBJ2-7; 11 bases are shared with TRBD1. The junction had 2 bases not matched to a gene; V was cut back by 4 bases and J by 3 bases. The CDR3 loop spans 14 amino acids. Germline lookup yields CDR1 KGHSH and CDR2 LQKENI.

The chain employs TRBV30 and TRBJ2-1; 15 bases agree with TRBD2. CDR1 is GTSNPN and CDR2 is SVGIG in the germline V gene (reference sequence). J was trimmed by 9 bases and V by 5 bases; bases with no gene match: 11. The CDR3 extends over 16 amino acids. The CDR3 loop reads CAWDYGLAGGPGEQFF. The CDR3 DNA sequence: TGTGCCTGGGACTACGGACTAGCGGGAGGGCCCGGTGAGCAGTTCTTC.

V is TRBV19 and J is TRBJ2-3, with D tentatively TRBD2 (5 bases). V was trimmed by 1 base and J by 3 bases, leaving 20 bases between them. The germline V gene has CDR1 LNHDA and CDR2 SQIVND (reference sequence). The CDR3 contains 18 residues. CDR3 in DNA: TGTGCCAGTAGTATAGGAAGGCTCCGTACTAGGGTAACAGATACGCAGTATTTT. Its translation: CASSIGRLRTRVTDTQYF.

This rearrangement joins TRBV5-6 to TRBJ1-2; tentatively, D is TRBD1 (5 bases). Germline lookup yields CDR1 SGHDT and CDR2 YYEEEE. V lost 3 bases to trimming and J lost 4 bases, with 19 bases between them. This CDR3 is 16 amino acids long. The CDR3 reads CASSSPSQGLAYGYTF. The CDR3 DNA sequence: TGTGCCAGCAGCTCCCCATCGCAGGGTCTCGCCTATGGCTACACCTTC.

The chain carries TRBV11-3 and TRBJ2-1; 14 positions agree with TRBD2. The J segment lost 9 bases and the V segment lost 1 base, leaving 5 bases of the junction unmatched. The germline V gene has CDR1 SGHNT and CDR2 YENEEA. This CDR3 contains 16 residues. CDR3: CASSLVGTSGGGEQFF. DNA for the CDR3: TGTGCCAGCAGCTTAGTGGGGACTAGCGGGGGAGGTGAGCAGTTCTTC.

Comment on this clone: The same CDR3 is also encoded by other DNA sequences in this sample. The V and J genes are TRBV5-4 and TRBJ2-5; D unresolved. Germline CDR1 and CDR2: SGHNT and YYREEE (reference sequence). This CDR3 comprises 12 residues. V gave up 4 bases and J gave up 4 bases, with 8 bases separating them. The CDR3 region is CASSLGAETQYF. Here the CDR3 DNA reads TGTGCCAGCAGCCTTGGCGCAGAGACCCAGTACTTC.

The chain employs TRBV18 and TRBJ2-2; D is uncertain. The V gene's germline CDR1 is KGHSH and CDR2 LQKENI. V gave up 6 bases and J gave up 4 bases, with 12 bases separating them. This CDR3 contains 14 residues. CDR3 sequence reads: CASSWSELTGELFF. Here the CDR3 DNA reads TGTGCCAGCTCCTGGAGTGAGCTCACCGGGGAGCTGTTTTTT.

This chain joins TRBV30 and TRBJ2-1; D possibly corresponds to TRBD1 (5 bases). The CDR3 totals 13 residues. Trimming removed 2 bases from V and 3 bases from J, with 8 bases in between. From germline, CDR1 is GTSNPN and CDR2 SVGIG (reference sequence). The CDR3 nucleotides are TGTGCCTGGAGTTTTGACAGCTACAATGAGCAGTTCTTC. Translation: CAWSFDSYNEQFF.

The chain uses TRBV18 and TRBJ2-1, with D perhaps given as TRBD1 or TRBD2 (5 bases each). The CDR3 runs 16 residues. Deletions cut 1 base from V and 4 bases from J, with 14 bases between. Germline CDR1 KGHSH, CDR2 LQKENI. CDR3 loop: CASSPQGPQTYNEQFF. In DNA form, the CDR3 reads TGTGCCAGCTCACCACAGGGACCCCAGACGTACAATGAGCAGTTCTTC. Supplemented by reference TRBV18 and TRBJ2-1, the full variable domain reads NAGVMQNPRHLVRRRGQEARLRCSPMKGHSHVYWYRQLPEEGLKFMVYLQKENIIDESGMPKERFSAEFPKEGPSILRIQQVVRGDSAAYFCASSPQGPQTYNEQFFGPGTRLTVL.

CDR3 sequence reads: CASSSGLGSRNEQFF. The CDR3 DNA reads TGTGCCAGCAGCTCAGGACTGGGCTCTAGAAATGAGCAGTTCTTC. The chain links TRBV7-9 to TRBJ2-1; TRBD2 is a possible D gene (5 bases). Deletions cut 4 bases from V and 7 bases from J, with 17 bases between. Per germline, CDR1 SEHNR and CDR2 FQNEAQ (reference sequence). This CDR3 comprises 15 residues.

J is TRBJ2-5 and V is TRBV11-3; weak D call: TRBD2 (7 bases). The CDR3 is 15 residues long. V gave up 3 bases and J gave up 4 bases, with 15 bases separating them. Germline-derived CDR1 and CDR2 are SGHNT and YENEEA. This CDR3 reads CASSFGGGAGETQYF. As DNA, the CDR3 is TGTGCCAGCAGCTTCGGCGGGGGCGCGGGAGAGACCCAGTACTTC.